These 14 T cell receptor beta chains were sequenced from one sample in a study of identical twins. TCRdb analysed the 5' RACE reads with MiXCR anew, one entry per CDR3 protein. The top ten hold around 0.98% of the sample, which has some 660,000 distinct CDR3 sequences, less than 10% seen once. These same data were also listed under a study on yellow fever vaccine responses in identical twins.

Sequenced: PBMCs. These receptors all come from a woman between 18 and 30 years old in good health.

The CDR3 DNA reads as TGTGCCAGCAACTCTCGGCGGGAGGTCTCCTACGAGCAGTACTTC. It translates to CASNSRREVSYEQYF. J is TRBJ2-7 and V is TRBV5-6; TRBD2 matches 8 bases. Germline V lookup: CDR1 SGHDT, CDR2 YYEEEE. Trimming at V came to 6 bases and at J to 0 bases, leaving 8 bases not matched to a gene. The CDR3 runs 15 residues.

The sample holds many counts of this clonotype. The V and J genes are TRBV4-3 and TRBJ2-2; D is uncertain. CDR1 and CDR2 from the germline V gene are LGHNA and YSLEER. The length of the CDR3 is 14 residues. The V and J ends lost 0 bases and 5 bases respectively, with 7 bases between them. The CDR3 sequence: CASSQDTETGELFF. CDR3 DNA sequence: TGCGCCAGCAGCCAAGATACGGAAACCGGGGAGCTGTTTTTT.

This clonotype was observed a few times. J is TRBJ2-3 and V is TRBV11-2; D unclear. In germline, CDR1 is SGHAT, CDR2 FQNNGV. V shed 5 bases and J shed 8 bases, with 17 bases lying between them. This CDR3 region has 14 residues. CDR3 nucleotide sequence: TGTGCCAGCAGCCGGTGGCGCACAGATGGTACGCAGTATTTT. Protein product: CASSRWRTDGTQYF.

This clonotype was detected a few times. This chain uses TRBV7-9 with TRBJ2-7; 11 bases line up with TRBD1. Germline trimming cut 1 base from V and 3 bases from J; bases unmatched to any gene: 5. The CDR3 has 16 residues. The germline V gene has CDR1 SEHNR and CDR2 FQNEAQ (reference sequence). CDR3 nucleotides: TGTGCCAGCAGCTTAGGGTGGACAGGGGGCATCTACGAGCAGTACTTC. Translated, it gives CASSLGWTGGIYEQYF. The full variable domain, rest sourced from reference TRBV7-9 and TRBJ2-7, is DTGVSQNPRHKITKRGQNVTFRCDPISEHNRLYWYRQTLGQGPEFLTYFQNEAQLEKSRLLSDRFSAERPKGSFSTLEIQRTEQGDSAMYLCASSLGWTGGIYEQYFGPGTRLTVT.

CDR3 sequence (DNA): TGTGCCAGCAGCCCCGCGATAGCGGTTACCTCCTACGAGCAGTACTTC. This translates into CASSPAIAVTSYEQYF. This chain uses TRBV28 with TRBJ2-7; tentative D call: TRBD2 (6 bases). The CDR3 has 16 residues. Deletions cut 6 bases from V and 0 bases from J, with 18 bases between. Per germline, CDR1 MDHEN and CDR2 SYDVKM.

This clonotype showed up just a few times. This chain joins TRBV7-9 and TRBJ2-2; 7 nucleotides match TRBD1. CDR1 is SEHNR, CDR2 FQNEAQ, per germline (reference sequence). The CDR3 runs to 17 residues. The V gene end was trimmed by 2 bases and the J gene end by 3 bases; junction bases not matched to a gene: 9. CDR3 sequence: CASSLRPGTVYTGELFF. Here the CDR3 DNA reads TGTGCCAGCAGCTTACGTCCGGGGACAGTTTACACCGGGGAGCTGTTTTTT.

This clonotype came up a few times. CDR3 region: CASSLHSPGQLLSNQPQHF. DNA of the CDR3: TGTGCCAGCAGCCTACACTCTCCGGGACAGCTCCTTAGCAATCAGCCCCAGCATTTT. The chain carries TRBV4-2 and TRBJ1-5, with 7 bases identical to TRBD1. The CDR3 spans 19 residues. The germline V gene encodes CDR1 LGHNA and CDR2 YNFKEQ. The trim removed 4 bases at V and 0 bases at J, leaving 15 bases unmatched.

This clonotype was observed many times. V and J are TRBV10-3 and TRBJ2-5, with TRBD2 matching 7 bases. Germline-derived CDR1 and CDR2 are ENHRY and SYGVKD. This CDR3 region has 15 residues. V lost 10 bases, J lost 2 bases, and 13 bases stayed unmatched. The CDR3 region is CASRPTGGGQETQYF. DNA for the CDR3: TGTGCCAGCCGGCCCACCGGGGGAGGGCAAGAGACCCAGTACTTC.

The chain couples TRBV5-1 to TRBJ1-6; D is uncertain. CDR3 length: 16 amino acids. CDR1 is SGHRS and CDR2 is YFSETQ in the germline V gene. Trimming cost V 0 bases and J 5 bases, with 12 bases left between them. CDR3: CASSLAEGVNNSPLHF. DNA for the CDR3: TGCGCCAGCAGCTTGGCCGAAGGCGTTAATAATTCACCCCTCCACTTT. Full variable domain (rest looked up from reference TRBV5-1 and TRBJ1-6): KAGVTQTPRYLIKTRGQQVTLSCSPISGHRSVSWYQQTPGQGLQFLFEYFSETQRNKGNFPGRFSGRQFSNSRSEMNVSTLELGDSALYLCASSLAEGVNNSPLHFGNGTRLTVT.

The chain is built from TRBV2 and TRBJ2-7, with D possibly being TRBD1 (6 bases). The germline V gene encodes CDR1 SNHLY and CDR2 FYNNEI. The CDR3 consists of 13 residues. Trimming removed 3 bases from V and 3 bases from J, with 9 bases in between. The CDR3 DNA reads TGTGCCAGCAGTGAGGGGGCATACTACGAGCAGTACTTC. It encodes CASSEGAYYEQYF.

This clonotype appeared many times. The gene calls are TRBV14 and TRBJ2-5, with D perhaps matching TRBD1 (6 bases). Per germline, CDR1 SGHDN and CDR2 FVKESK. The V end was cut by 4 bases, the J end by 5 bases, with 17 bases between. The CDR3 spans 15 residues. The CDR3 DNA is TGTGCCAGCAGCCTCCCCAGGGGTTCTGGTGAGACCCAGTACTTC. Its translation is CASSLPRGSGETQYF. The whole variable domain, filled in from reference TRBV14 and TRBJ2-5, reads EAGVTQFPSHSVIEKGQTVTLRCDPISGHDNLYWYRRVMGKEIKFLLHFVKESKQDESGMPNNRFLAERTGGTYSTLKVQPAELEDSGVYFCASSLPRGSGETQYFGPGTRLLVL.

This chain links TRBV4-3 with TRBJ2-4; TRBD2 aligns across 7 bases. Trimming at V came to 1 base and at J to 1 base, leaving 7 bases not matched to a gene. The CDR3 is made up of 17 amino acids. Germline V gives CDR1 LGHNA, CDR2 YSLEER. In DNA form, the CDR3 reads TGCGCCAGCAGCCAAGCCAGGATGGGAGGGGCCAAAAACATTCAGTACTTC. Its translation: CASSQARMGGAKNIQYF.

The chain has TRBV27 and TRBJ2-1, with D tentatively TRBD1 (5 bases). Trimming left V 3 bases short and J 5 bases short, with 17 bases between. CDR1 MNHEY and CDR2 SMNVEV come from the germline V gene (reference sequence). The CDR3 contains 16 residues. The CDR3 nucleotides are TGTGCCAGCAGTTTTGGTTTGGGGCGCGGCAACAATGAGCAGTTCTTC. It translates to CASSFGLGRGNNEQFF.

The V gene is TRBV20-1, the J gene TRBJ2-1; a weak D match, TRBD2 (7 bases). The CDR3 has 14 residues. Germline CDR1 reads DFQATT; CDR2 reads SNEGSKA (reference sequence). The V end lost 3 bases, the J end lost 7 bases, and 16 bases lay between the germline ends. This CDR3 reads CSASIGGPGNEQFF. The DNA of the CDR3 is TGCAGTGCTAGTATCGGGGGGCCGGGGAATGAGCAGTTCTTC.